Listed here are 20 T cell receptor beta chains from one sample, sequenced in a study of T cell responses to AZD1222 COVID-19 vaccine. The data were produced by immunoSEQ multiplex PCR, yet TCRdb's version contains in-frame clones alone and is incomplete. The profile covers 130,000 to 150,000 clones, with 75% to 85% appearing a single time and about 4% taken by the ten largest. Sequencing was performed on peripheral blood, taken on day 0 of MenACWY control vaccination. All receptors come from an adult in good health.

V and J are TRBV2 and TRBJ1-5; a possible D gene is TRBD1 (5 bases). The ends were cut back, 4 bases at V and 4 bases at J, with 11 bases in the middle. The CDR3 runs 14 residues. Germline-derived CDR1 and CDR2 are SNHLY and FYNNEI. CDR3 region: CASSAQGENQPQHF. In nucleotides, the CDR3 is TGTGCCAGCAGTGCCCAGGGAGAGAATCAGCCCCAGCATTTT. The full variable domain, completed using reference TRBV2 and TRBJ1-5, is EPEVTQTPSHQVTQMGQEVILRCVPISNHLYFYWYRQILGQKVEFLVSFYNNEISEKSEIFDDQFSVERPDGSNFTLKIRSTKLEDSAMYFCASSAQGENQPQHFGDGTRLSIL.

The V call is TRBV3-1 (or the pseudogene TRBV3-2), the J call TRBJ2-5, with D possibly being TRBD2 (5 bases). The germline CDR1 and CDR2 sequences are LGHDT and YNNKEL (reference sequence). Trimming cost V 8 bases and J 2 bases, with 18 bases left between them. CDR3 length equals 15 residues. The CDR3 here is CASRVRLISQETQYF. The CDR3 DNA reads as TGTGCCAGCCGCGTAAGACTAATTTCACAAGAGACCCAGTACTTC.

The genes are TRBV4-1 and TRBJ1-1; D gene unclear. Deletions cut 0 bases from V and 1 base from J, with 15 bases between. The CDR3 is made up of 17 amino acids. Per germline, CDR1 MGHRA and CDR2 YSYEKL. The CDR3 DNA follows: TGCGCCAGCAGCCAAGATCCCCTGGGCATGGCGAACACTGAAGCTTTCTTT. Protein product: CASSQDPLGMANTEAFF.

V usage is TRBV5-6 and J usage is TRBJ1-2; D remains ambiguous. The germline V gene has CDR1 SGHDT and CDR2 YYEEEE. V lost 0 bases to trimming and J lost 4 bases, with 13 bases between them. The CDR3 is 15 residues long. This CDR3 is CASSLGATTLYGYTF. The CDR3 region has the DNA TGTGCCAGCAGCTTGGGTGCCACAACCCTCTATGGCTACACCTTC.

The chain couples TRBV7-2 to TRBJ2-5, with unresolved D. The CDR3 is made up of 14 amino acids. Germline CDR1 SGHTA, CDR2 FQGNSA. The V end lost 5 bases, the J end lost 5 bases, and 15 bases lay between the germline ends. The CDR3 is CASSLNRGRETQYF. In nucleotides, the CDR3 is TGTGCCAGCAGCCTAAACAGAGGTCGGGAGACCCAGTACTTC.

The J gene is TRBJ1-1, the V gene TRBV18, with 9 bases identical to TRBD1. Germline loops: CDR1 KGHSH, CDR2 LQKENI. CDR3 size: 16 residues. The V gene end was trimmed by 5 bases and the J gene end by 0 bases; junction bases not matched to a gene: 7. The CDR3 DNA is TGTGCCAGCTCAGTAAGCGGGACAGGGCTGAACACTGAAGCTTTCTTT. Translated: CASSVSGTGLNTEAFF.

The CDR3 loop reads CASSPDSLNTGELFF. The CDR3 nucleotides read TGTGCCAGCAGTCCCGACAGCTTAAACACCGGGGAGCTGTTTTTT. The chain carries TRBV27 and TRBJ2-2, with D possibly matching TRBD1 (5 bases). This CDR3 spans 15 amino acids. Looked up from germline, CDR1 is MNHEY and CDR2 is SMNVEV (reference sequence). Trimming removed 5 bases from V and 2 bases from J, with 12 bases in between.

This clone turned up a few times. The V and J genes are TRBV9 and TRBJ2-3, with 10 nucleotides matching TRBD1. CDR3 length equals 16 residues. Germline CDR1 SGDLS, CDR2 YYNGEE. V lost 2 bases to trimming and J lost 2 bases; unmatched junction nucleotides: 5. Here the CDR3 reads CASSVTGTGATDTQYF. In DNA form, the CDR3 reads TGTGCCAGCAGCGTTACCGGGACAGGGGCCACAGATACGCAGTATTTT.

The chain recombines TRBV7-9 with TRBJ2-3, with TRBD2 matching over 11 bases. Germline V lookup: CDR1 SEHNR, CDR2 FQNEAQ (reference sequence). The CDR3 totals 18 residues. With V trimmed by 1 base and J by 0 bases, 6 bases remained unmatched. This CDR3 reads CASSLGLAGHSSTDTQYF. Written as DNA, the CDR3 is TGTGCCAGCAGCTTAGGACTAGCGGGGCACTCTAGCACAGATACGCAGTATTTT.

This chain connects TRBV2 to TRBJ2-2; 10 nucleotides line up with TRBD1. CDR3 length: 17 amino acids. Germline trimming cut 4 bases from V and 5 bases from J; bases unmatched to any gene: 10. Germline V CDR1 and CDR2: SNHLY, FYNNEI. CDR3 loop: CASSALPGTGATGELFF. DNA for the CDR3: TGTGCCAGCAGTGCCCTCCCCGGGACAGGGGCTACCGGGGAGCTGTTTTTT. Using reference TRBV2 and TRBJ2-2 for the parts outside the CDR3, the full variable domain is EPEVTQTPSHQVTQMGQEVILRCVPISNHLYFYWYRQILGQKVEFLVSFYNNEISEKSEIFDDQFSVERPDGSNFTLKIRSTKLEDSAMYFCASSALPGTGATGELFFGEGSRLTVL.

The J gene is TRBJ2-2, the V gene TRBV5-8; D is perhaps TRBD2 (6 bases). Per the germline V gene, CDR1 is SGHTS and CDR2 is YDEGEE. This CDR3 is 13 amino acids long. V shed 4 bases and J shed 7 bases, with 11 bases lying between them. CDR3 nucleotides: TGTGCCAGCAGCCGGCGGGGTAGCGGGGAGCTGTTTTTT. This encodes CASSRRGSGELFF.

The chain is built from TRBV27 and TRBJ1-4; 7 nucleotides align to TRBD1. Germline assignment: CDR1 MNHEY and CDR2 SMNVEV (reference sequence). This CDR3 is built from 16 residues. V lost 4 bases to trimming and J lost 5 bases; unmatched junction nucleotides: 10. The CDR3 DNA reads TGTGCCAGCAGTTCCCTCTCCGACAGGGCGAATGAAAAACTGTTTTTT. This gives the protein CASSSLSDRANEKLFF.

In this sample, this clone turned up once. This rearrangement joins TRBV11-2 to TRBJ2-1; TRBD2 matches at 10 bases. Germline V gene data show CDR1 as SGHAT and CDR2 as FQNNGV. V shed 1 base and J 7 bases; nucleotides not matched to a gene: 13. This CDR3 is 18 amino acids long. CDR3 amino acids: CASSLVIGLAGVGNEQFF. The CDR3 DNA is TGTGCCAGCAGCTTAGTTATCGGTCTAGCGGGGGTAGGAAATGAGCAGTTCTTC.

The chain uses TRBV2 and TRBJ2-5; TRBD1 matches 7 bases. Germline-derived CDR1 and CDR2 are SNHLY and FYNNEI. V lost 8 bases to trimming and J lost 3 bases; unmatched junction nucleotides: 3. The CDR3 is made up of 12 amino acids. CDR3 loop: CASQTGEETQYF. Written as DNA, the CDR3 is TGTGCCAGCCAAACAGGGGAAGAGACCCAGTACTTC.

This chain connects TRBV12-3 or TRBV12-4 to TRBJ1-1; 7 bases are shared with TRBD1. This CDR3 is 13 amino acids long. With V trimmed by 5 bases and J by 8 bases, 8 bases remained unmatched. The CDR3: CASSLQGRWEAFF. Written as DNA, the CDR3 is TGTGCCAGCAGTCTACAGGGGAGATGGGAAGCTTTCTTT.

The chain carries TRBV28 and TRBJ1-3, with D perhaps matching TRBD1 (5 bases). Germline assignment: CDR1 MDHEN and CDR2 SYDVKM. Trimming removed 4 bases at V and 3 bases at J, with 13 bases between. CDR3 size: 15 residues. CDR3 in DNA: TGTGCCAGCAGTTCCCCCGGGGGGGGTGGAAACACCATATATTTT. It translates to CASSSPGGGGNTIYF.

The chain joins TRBV5-1 to TRBJ1-6; D may be TRBD1 (6 bases). V was pared by 0 bases and J by 9 bases, with 16 bases between. This CDR3 comprises 16 residues. Germline V lookup: CDR1 SGHRS, CDR2 YFSETQ. CDR3 protein: CASSLVSGGGGSPLHF. The CDR3 DNA follows: TGCGCCAGCAGCTTGGTTTCGGGGGGCGGTGGTTCACCCCTCCACTTT.

The chain is built from TRBV4-2 and TRBJ1-2, with D perhaps TRBD1 (5 bases). This CDR3 is built from 15 residues. Per the germline V gene, CDR1 is LGHNA and CDR2 is YNFKEQ. V lost 0 bases and J lost 4, with 12 bases in between. CDR3 sequence: CASSQDRGTFYGYTF. CDR3 DNA: TGTGCCAGCAGCCAAGATCGAGGGACCTTCTATGGCTACACCTTC.

V is TRBV9 and J is TRBJ2-5; 15 bases fit TRBD2. The CDR3 extends over 18 amino acids. Unmatched junction bases numbered 10, after V lost 3 bases and J lost 4 bases. CDR1 is SGDLS, CDR2 YYNGEE, per germline. CDR3 sequence (DNA): TGTGCCAGCAGCGAGGGATTAGGACTAGCGGGGGGGCCAGAGACCCAGTACTTC. It specifies CASSEGLGLAGGPETQYF. Full variable domain (remainder filled in from reference TRBV9 and TRBJ2-5): DSGVTQTPKHLITATGQRVTLRCSPRSGDLSVYWYQQSLDQGLQFLIQYYNGEERAKGNILERFSAQQFPDLHSELNLSSLELGDSALYFCASSEGLGLAGGPETQYFGPGTRLLVL.

This sequence joins TRBV6-5 and TRBJ1-2, with D unclear. The CDR3 is 15 amino acids. From germline, CDR1 is MNHEY and CDR2 SVGAGI. V was trimmed by 4 bases and J by 6 bases, leaving 18 bases between them. Written as DNA, the CDR3 is TGTGCCAGCAGTTTTACTCGGACTCGGAGGGATGGCTACACCTTC. Protein product: CASSFTRTRRDGYTF.